The present TCR beta chain was sequenced within a study of blood T cell repertoires in COVID-19. Study information: The analysed material was cDNA or gDNA that came from T cells, B-cell-depleted T cells, or PBMCs.

CDR1 and CDR2 (germline): MNHEY, SMNVEV (reference sequence). V lost 2 bases and J lost 4; bases outside the gene matches: 0. The CDR3 has 14 residues. In the original processing: Estimated nucleated cell counts came from reference gene primer amplification. The data were produced by immunoSEQ multiplex PCR, yet TCRdb's version contains in-frame clones alone and is incomplete. Clone size and the V and J calls come from that table; the DNA yielded D and trimming. The table includes 150,000 to 200,000 clones, 84% detected once. V and J are TRBV27 and TRBJ2-7; 12 bases map to TRBD2. The material sequenced was peripheral blood. This TCR came from a man aged 18 to 30 with active or convalescent COVID-19. CDR3 sequence (DNA): TGTGCCAGCAGTTTAACTAGCGGGAGGTACGAGCAGTACTTC. The encoded protein is CASSLTSGRYEQYF.